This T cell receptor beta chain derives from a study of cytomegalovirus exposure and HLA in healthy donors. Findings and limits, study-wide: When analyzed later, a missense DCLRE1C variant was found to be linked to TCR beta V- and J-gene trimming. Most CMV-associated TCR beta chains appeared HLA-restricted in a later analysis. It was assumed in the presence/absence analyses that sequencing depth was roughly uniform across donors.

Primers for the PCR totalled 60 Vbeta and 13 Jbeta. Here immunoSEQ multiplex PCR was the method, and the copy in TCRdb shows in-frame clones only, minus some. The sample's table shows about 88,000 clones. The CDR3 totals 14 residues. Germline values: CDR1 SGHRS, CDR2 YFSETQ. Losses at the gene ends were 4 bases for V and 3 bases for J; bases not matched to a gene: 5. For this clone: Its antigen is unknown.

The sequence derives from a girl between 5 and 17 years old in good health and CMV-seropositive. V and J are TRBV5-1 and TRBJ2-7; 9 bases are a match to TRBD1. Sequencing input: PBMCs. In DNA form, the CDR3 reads TGCGCCAGCAGCCCAGGACAGGGGAGCTACGAGCAGTACTTC. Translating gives CASSPGQGSYEQYF. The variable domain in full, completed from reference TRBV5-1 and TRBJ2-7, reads KAGVTQTPRYLIKTRGQQVTLSCSPISGHRSVSWYQQTPGQGLQFLFEYFSETQRNKGNFPGRFSGRQFSNSRSEMNVSTLELGDSALYLCASSPGQGSYEQYFGPGTRLTVT.